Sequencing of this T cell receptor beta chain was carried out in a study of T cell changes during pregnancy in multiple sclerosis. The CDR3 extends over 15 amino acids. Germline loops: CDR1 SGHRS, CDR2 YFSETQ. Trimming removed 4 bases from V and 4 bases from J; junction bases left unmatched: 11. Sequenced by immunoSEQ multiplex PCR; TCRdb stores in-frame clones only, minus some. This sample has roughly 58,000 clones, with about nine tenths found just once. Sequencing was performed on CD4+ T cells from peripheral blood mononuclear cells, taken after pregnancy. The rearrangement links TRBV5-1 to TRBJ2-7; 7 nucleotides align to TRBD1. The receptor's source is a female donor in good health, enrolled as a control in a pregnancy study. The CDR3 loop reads CASSALPTGQYEQYF. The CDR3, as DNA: TGCGCCAGCAGCGCCCTCCCGACAGGGCAGTACGAGCAGTACTTC.